The 24 T cell receptor beta chains listed next were all sequenced from one sample in a study of beta chain features in type 1 diabetes. The study, taken as a whole, reports: Researchers report that Type 1 diabetes patients had moderately but significantly shorter TCRB CDR3s across all four CD4+ subsets.

These TCRs are of unknown antigen specificity. Every bit of the isolated RNA underwent reverse transcription, so sequencing read expressed TCRB transcripts. Sequenced by immunoSEQ multiplex PCR; TCRdb stores in-frame clones only, minus some. Altogether about 340,000 clones are present, roughly 12% being singletons, with the ten largest covering around 0.016%. Sequencing used naive CD4+ T cells from blood. These receptor sequences come from a woman between 18 and 29 years old with type 1 diabetes.

The chain links TRBV28 to TRBJ1-2; 7 bases align to TRBD1. Germline assignment: CDR1 MDHEN and CDR2 SYDVKM. This CDR3 has 9 residues. CDR3 coding DNA: TGTGCGACAGGGAAAGGCTACACCTTC. Its translation is CATGKGYTF.

This clone turned up a few times. The chain joins TRBV5-1 to TRBJ2-5, with D hard to call. V lost 7 bases and J lost 8, with 18 bases in between. Germline V lookup: CDR1 SGHRS, CDR2 YFSETQ. The CDR3 has 13 residues. The DNA for the CDR3 is TGCGCCAGCGCCACGCTACCCCGGAGCACCCAGTACTTC. It yields the protein CASATLPRSTQYF.

The CDR3 region has the DNA TGTGCCAGCAGCGTCCACAGGGCTTTGCCGGAGCTGTTTTTT. Translated, it gives CASSVHRALPELFF. The V call is TRBV9, the J call TRBJ2-2, with a tentative D call TRBD1 (6 bases). Trimming stripped 2 bases from V and 10 bases from J, with 15 bases between. Germline CDR1 is SGDLS and CDR2 is YYNGEE. This CDR3 spans 14 amino acids.

The chain links TRBV29-1 to TRBJ1-1; D might be TRBD1 (6 bases). Germline-derived CDR1 and CDR2 are SQVTM and ANQGSEA. The CDR3 is 16 residues long. V was shortened by 4 bases and J by 6 bases, with 24 bases between the two germline ends. CDR3 sequence reads: CSVVDTRFQQGPEAFF. CDR3 nucleotides: TGCAGCGTTGTGGACACCCGATTCCAACAGGGTCCTGAAGCTTTCTTT.

This clone occurred a few times. The CDR3 spells CANRPPGAWGSGEQYV. The CDR3 nucleotides are TGTGCCAACCGACCCCCGGGAGCGTGGGGTAGCGGCGAGCAGTACGTC. The chain couples TRBV11-2 to TRBJ2-7; perhaps TRBD2 as D (6 bases). Germline V lookup: CDR1 SGHAT, CDR2 FQNNGV. V gave up 10 bases and J gave up 6 bases, with 28 bases separating them. The CDR3 sequence is 16 residues long.

This clone was observed a handful of times. V and J are TRBV30 and TRBJ1-1; D ambiguous. Trimming took off 4 bases at V and 1 base at J, with 13 bases between the two ends. Germline assignment: CDR1 GTSNPN and CDR2 SVGIG (reference sequence). CDR3 length: 14 amino acids. In DNA form, the CDR3 reads TGTGCCTGGACTAACTTGTACGGGAACACTGAAGCTTTCTTT. Residues: CAWTNLYGNTEAFF.

This clone appeared a few times. V gene TRBV18 combines with J gene TRBJ2-1; tentatively, D is TRBD2 (5 bases). Trimming cost V 3 bases and J 0 bases, with 15 bases left between them. CDR1 is KGHSH, CDR2 LQKENI, per germline. The CDR3 loop spans 17 amino acids. The CDR3 protein is CASSPQRLRSSYNEQFF. CDR3 nucleotides: TGTGCCAGCTCACCGCAGAGACTAAGGAGCTCCTACAATGAGCAGTTCTTC.

The chain carries TRBV19 and TRBJ2-7; 10 bases fit TRBD2. With 6 bases clipped from V and 2 bases from J, the junction kept 10 bases outside the gene matches. The CDR3 length is 16 residues. Germline values: CDR1 LNHDA, CDR2 SQIVND (reference sequence). CDR3: CASRITTSGPPYEQYV. Here the CDR3 DNA reads TGTGCCAGTAGAATCACGACTAGCGGGCCCCCCTACGAGCAGTACGTC.

To note about this clone: The junction departs from the called germline gene at one end, perhaps through a read error. The chain has TRBV10-2 and TRBJ2-1, with 11 positions matching TRBD2. The germline V gene encodes CDR1 WSHSY and CDR2 SAAADI. CDR3 length: 16 amino acids. The CDR3 DNA sequence: TGCGCCAGCAGTGACGCGGTATCTGCTAGCGGGAGGATTGGGGTCTTC. This gives the protein CASSDAVSASGRIGVF.

The chain carries TRBV29-1 and TRBJ1-1; TRBD1 agrees at 9 bases. The germline V gene encodes CDR1 SQVTM and CDR2 ANQGSEA. Trimming at V came to 3 bases and at J to 4 bases, leaving 3 bases not matched to a gene. CDR3 length: 13 residues. Written as DNA, the CDR3 is TGCAGCGTTGAGGTGGACAGGGGCACTGAAGCTTTCTTT. It translates to CSVEVDRGTEAFF.

The chain links TRBV15 to TRBJ2-5, with 8 bases aligning to TRBD2. The germline V gene encodes CDR1 LNHNV and CDR2 YYDKDF (reference sequence). Trimming at V came to 1 base and at J to 5 bases, leaving 3 bases not matched to a gene. The CDR3 runs to 14 residues. CDR3 loop: CATSRGERGETQYF. DNA for the CDR3: TGTGCCACCAGCAGAGGAGAGCGGGGGGAGACCCAGTACTTC.

This clone turned up a few times. The V and J genes are TRBV5-1 and TRBJ2-1; 11 bases agree with TRBD2. V dropped 4 bases and J dropped 5; count of bases not matched to a gene: 8. The CDR3 is made up of 16 amino acids. Looked up from germline, CDR1 is SGHRS and CDR2 is YFSETQ. The CDR3 nucleotides are TGCGCCAGCAGCGCCCTAACTAGCGGGAGAGACAATGAGCAGTTCTTC. Its protein is CASSALTSGRDNEQFF.

The chain has TRBV27 and TRBJ2-1, with 11 bases fitting TRBD2. The CDR3 totals 18 residues. Germline V gives CDR1 MNHEY, CDR2 SMNVEV (reference sequence). The V segment lost 5 bases and the J segment 4 bases; nucleotides outside the gene matches: 13. This chain's CDR3 is CASSAGTIAGGVYNEQFF. CDR3 nucleotide sequence: TGTGCCAGCAGTGCGGGAACCATAGCGGGAGGGGTGTACAATGAGCAGTTCTTC.

This rearrangement joins TRBV18 to TRBJ1-1, with D possibly being TRBD1 (5 bases). V dropped 6 bases and J dropped 0 bases, with 14 bases sitting between them. The germline gives CDR1 KGHSH, CDR2 LQKENI. The CDR3 has 15 residues. This chain's CDR3 is CASSMNRNMNTEAFF. Here the CDR3 DNA reads TGTGCCAGCTCTATGAACAGGAACATGAACACTGAAGCTTTCTTT.

The rearrangement links TRBV6-5 to TRBJ2-2; 7 bases agree with TRBD2. Germline-derived CDR1 and CDR2 are MNHEY and SVGAGI. The CDR3 is made up of 15 amino acids. Unmatched junction bases numbered 9, after V lost 5 bases and J lost 6 bases. The CDR3, as DNA: TGTGCCAGCAGTCCGGGACTAATCCCCGCCGGGGAGCTGTTTTTT. Its translation is CASSPGLIPAGELFF.

The chain couples TRBV7-9 to TRBJ2-3, with D tentatively TRBD1 (5 bases). This CDR3 region has 13 residues. The germline V gene encodes CDR1 SEHNR and CDR2 FQNEAQ (reference sequence). V dropped 6 bases and J dropped 4 bases, with 11 bases sitting between them. The CDR3 region is CASRIRAADTQYF. CDR3 coding DNA: TGTGCCAGCAGAATCAGGGCCGCAGATACGCAGTATTTT.

The gene calls are TRBV7-9 and TRBJ2-5, with D perhaps matching TRBD1 (6 bases). CDR1 is SEHNR and CDR2 is FQNEAQ in the germline V gene (reference sequence). Between the trimmed V and J ends, which lost 5 bases and 5 bases, there was a span of 18 bases. The CDR3 has 15 residues. The CDR3 loop reads CASSRTGTTSETQYF. The CDR3 DNA reads TGTGCCAGCAGCCGAACCGGGACAACCTCGGAGACCCAGTACTTC.

The chain uses TRBV29-1 and TRBJ2-2; D may be TRBD2 (6 bases). V lost 6 bases, J lost 1 base, and 12 bases lay in between. Germline values: CDR1 SQVTM, CDR2 ANQGSEA. This CDR3 is built from 14 residues. The DNA of the CDR3 is TGCAGCGTAACGGGACTCCTGAACACCGGGGAGCTGTTTTTT. Its protein product is CSVTGLLNTGELFF.

This chain links TRBV21-1 with TRBJ1-1; the tabulated D call, TRBD1, remains unverified against the DNA. TRBV21-1 is recorded as a pseudogene. CDR3 size: 14 residues. The CDR3 region is CASSYSGNDTEAFF. DNA for the CDR3: TGTGCCAGCAGCTACTCAGGAAACGACACTGAAGCTTTCTTT.

This clone appeared a few times. The chain recombines TRBV5-5 with TRBJ2-7; D perhaps matches TRBD1 (5 bases). V was trimmed by 2 bases and J by 4 bases, leaving 13 bases between them. CDR1 is SGHKS and CDR2 is YYEKEE in the germline V gene (reference sequence). CDR3 size: 14 residues. Here the CDR3 reads CASSFAGPFYEQYF. The CDR3 DNA reads as TGTGCCAGCAGCTTTGCAGGGCCCTTTTACGAGCAGTACTTC. Full variable domain (missing parts from reference TRBV5-5 and TRBJ2-7): DAGVTQSPTHLIKTRGQQVTLRCSPISGHKSVSWYQQVLGQGPQFIFQYYEKEERGRGNFPDRFSARQFPNYSSELNVNALLLGDSALYLCASSFAGPFYEQYFGPGTRLTVT.

This clone has only a few counts. V and J are TRBV11-2 and TRBJ1-2, with D unclear. Trimming shortened V by 4 bases and J by 5 bases, and 5 bases separated the two germline ends. The CDR3 runs to 11 residues. Germline CDR1 and CDR2: SGHAT and FQNNGV. The CDR3 loop is CASSSVYGYTF. As DNA, the CDR3 is TGTGCCAGCAGCTCTGTTTATGGCTACACCTTC. The complete variable domain, with remaining parts taken from reference TRBV11-2 and TRBJ1-2, reads EAGVAQSPRYKIIEKRQSVAFWCNPISGHATLYWYQQILGQGPKLLIQFQNNGVVDDSQLPKDRFSAERLKGVDSTLKIQPAKLEDSAVYLCASSSVYGYTFGSGTRLTVV.

This rearrangement joins TRBV5-1 to TRBJ2-1; TRBD2 agrees at 9 bases. Germline CDR1 is SGHRS and CDR2 is YFSETQ. V lost 6 bases, J lost 1 base, and 5 bases stayed unmatched. The CDR3 extends over 15 amino acids. CDR3 DNA sequence: TGCGCCAGCAAAAGACTAGCGGTGTCCTACAATGAGCAGTTCTTC. This sequence encodes CASKRLAVSYNEQFF.

Only a few counts were recorded for this clone. The rearrangement links TRBV5-1 to TRBJ2-5; TRBD1 might be the D (5 bases). CDR1 is SGHRS, CDR2 YFSETQ, per germline. Deletions cut 0 bases from V and 5 bases from J, with 11 bases between. The CDR3 spans 14 residues. Here the CDR3 reads CASSLEVGAETQYF. Written as DNA, the CDR3 is TGCGCCAGCAGCTTGGAGGTAGGGGCCGAGACCCAGTACTTC.

The genes are TRBV29-1 and TRBJ2-5, with D possibly matching TRBD2 (7 bases). This CDR3 has 13 amino acids. The V and J ends lost 2 bases and 5 bases respectively, with 12 bases between them. Germline V gene sequence: CDR1 SQVTM, CDR2 ANQGSEA. The CDR3 reads CSVERGAGETQYF. DNA for the CDR3: TGCAGCGTTGAACGGGGGGCCGGGGAGACCCAGTACTTC.